This TCR beta chain was profiled in a study of blood T cell repertoires in COVID-19 (dated by TCRdb to the early 2020s). For context, the study as a whole: Samples covering the acute and convalescent phases of COVID-19 were provided by collaborators in the United States, Italy and Spain. The material from the prospective study consisted of cDNA or gDNA derived from T cells, B-cell-depleted T cells, or PBMCs. The dataset comprised deeply sampled blood TCRbeta repertoires from subjects exposed to, actively infected with, or recovered from COVID-19. The repertoires were made available in a free public database intended to serve as a resource for research on the immune response to SARS-CoV-2. Samples came from the ongoing ImmuneRACE study (first 160 participants) plus 1,254 subjects from 6 global collaborators. Sample metadata almost always included a de-identified subject ID, COVID-19 status, age in years and sex. Where available, HLA class I and class II types were obtained from metadata supplied by the sample provider rather than from assay-based typing. The research as a whole found: The quantity of clinical and demographic metadata differed by source and by participant and was supplied without curation.

In regard to this clone: There is no known antigen for this receptor. No base quality information exists; no much larger clone differs at one position.

TCRbeta CDR3 regions were amplified from genomic DNA using the immunoSEQ Assay, a bias-controlled multiplex PCR. As for how the authors treated the data: Within the assay, amplification of reference gene primers was used to estimate how many nucleated cells each sample contained. Sequence reads were collapsed and filtered to measure the absolute abundance of every unique TCRbeta CDR3 rearrangement. For each sample, productive Simpson clonality was calculated as the square root of Simpson's diversity index across productive rearrangements. TCRdb holds this immuneACCESS table with in-frame rearrangements only. Some clones are missing; in checked studies, unresolved V genes explain under half, and the rest has no known cause. D and trimming come from the DNA, and the V and J calls and clone size come from that table. This sample comprises fewer than 200,000 clones, around 83% of them detected only once. Of the sample, under 9.5% falls within the top ten clones.

The CDR3 goes from the cysteine to the phenylalanine over 14 residues. Of the read, only the CDR3 DNA is kept; its 42 bases are in frame from base 1. The germline V gene provides CDR1 SGHRS and CDR2 YFSETQ. Trimming takes 2 bases from V and 2 bases from J, and the germline ends sit 9 bases apart. Collaborating institutions collected whole blood in K2EDTA tubes following their own protocols. For TCRbeta analysis, collaborator samples were shipped as frozen whole blood, as isolated PBMCs, or as DNA extracted from either sample type. Sequencing used peripheral blood. Recombination connected TRBV5-1 to TRBJ2-3, with TRBD2 as a weak D call on 7 bases. The source is a woman in her sixties or seventies with acute or convalescent COVID-19. The CDR3 is CASSLGGDTDTQYF. The DNA sequence reads TGCGCCAGCAGCTTAGGGGGGGACACAGATACGCAGTATTTT.